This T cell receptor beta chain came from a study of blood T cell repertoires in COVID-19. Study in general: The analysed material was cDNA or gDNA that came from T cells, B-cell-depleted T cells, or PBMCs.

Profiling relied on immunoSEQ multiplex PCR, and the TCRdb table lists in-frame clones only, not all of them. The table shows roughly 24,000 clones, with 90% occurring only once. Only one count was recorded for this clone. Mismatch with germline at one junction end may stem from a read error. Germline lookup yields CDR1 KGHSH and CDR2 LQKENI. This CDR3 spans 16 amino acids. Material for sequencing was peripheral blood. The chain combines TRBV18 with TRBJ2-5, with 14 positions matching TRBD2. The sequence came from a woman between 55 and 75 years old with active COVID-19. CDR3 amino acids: CASNRGLAGAGEAQYF. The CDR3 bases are TGTGCCAGCAACAGGGGACTAGCGGGAGCGGGAGAGGCCCAGTACTTC. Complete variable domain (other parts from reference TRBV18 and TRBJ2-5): NAGVMQNPRHLVRRRGQEARLRCSPMKGHSHVYWYRQLPEEGLKFMVYLQKENIIDESGMPKERFSAEFPKEGPSILRIQQVVRGDSAAYFCASNRGLAGAGEAQYFGPGTRLLVL.